This passage covers 12 T cell receptor beta chains from one sample sequenced in a study of shared clonotypes between healthy human individuals. Measured with immunoSEQ multiplex PCR; TCRdb has only the in-frame clones, and not every one. This sample carries millions of clones, roughly nine tenths of them seen once, and the ten largest clones take around 0.14%. The specimen was naive CD4+ T cells sorted from blood. As for subset: CD45RA+ positively selected. The receptors originated from a young man in good health.

V and J are TRBV2 and TRBJ2-7, with D unresolved. The germline CDR1 and CDR2 sequences are SNHLY and FYNNEI. This CDR3 region has 12 residues. The V gene lost 5 bases and the J gene lost 3 bases, with 8 bases spanning the gap. As DNA, the CDR3 is TGTGCCAGCAGTCTCGGCAACTACGAGCAGTACTTC. Its protein is CASSLGNYEQYF. Full variable domain (rest looked up from reference TRBV2 and TRBJ2-7): EPEVTQTPSHQVTQMGQEVILRCVPISNHLYFYWYRQILGQKVEFLVSFYNNEISEKSEIFDDQFSVERPDGSNFTLKIRSTKLEDSAMYFCASSLGNYEQYFGPGTRLTVT.

The chain couples TRBV4-3 to TRBJ2-3; 11 nucleotides line up with TRBD2. Looked up from germline, CDR1 is LGHNA and CDR2 is YSLEER. This CDR3 contains 17 residues. The J segment lost 4 bases and the V segment lost 2 bases, leaving 8 bases of the junction unmatched. As DNA, the CDR3 is TGCGCCAGCAGCCAAAGCTTAGCGGGAGGGAGGCCAGATACGCAGTATTTT. This translates into CASSQSLAGGRPDTQYF.

This clone was picked up one time. The V call is TRBV28, the J call TRBJ1-1, with no clear D. CDR3 size: 12 residues. Germline CDR1 is MDHEN and CDR2 is SYDVKM. V dropped 5 bases and J dropped 5 bases, with 9 bases sitting between them. The CDR3 protein is CASSGVVTEAFF. In DNA form, the CDR3 reads TGTGCCAGCAGTGGAGTTGTAACTGAAGCTTTCTTT.

The rearrangement links TRBV6-1 to TRBJ1-2, with 7 nucleotides matching TRBD1. Germline V lookup: CDR1 MNHNS, CDR2 SASEGT. J was trimmed by 1 base and V by 6 bases; bases with no gene match: 5. This CDR3 region has 14 residues. The chain's CDR3 is CASRTQGINYGYTF. Written as DNA, the CDR3 is TGTGCCAGCAGAACACAGGGGATTAACTATGGCTACACCTTC.

The rearrangement links TRBV6-1 to TRBJ2-3, with a tentative D call TRBD2 (5 bases). CDR1 and CDR2 from the germline V gene are MNHNS and SASEGT. This CDR3 has 14 amino acids. Trimming cost V 4 bases and J 1 base, with 9 bases left between them. The CDR3 sequence is CASSGRTGTDTQYF. In DNA, the CDR3 is TGTGCCAGCAGTGGCCGGACTGGCACAGATACGCAGTATTTT.

V is TRBV2 and J is TRBJ2-4; D is unresolved. Germline CDR1 SNHLY, CDR2 FYNNEI. The ends were cut back, 3 bases at V and 6 bases at J, with 15 bases in the middle. This CDR3 comprises 15 residues. The CDR3: CASSDVEVFGNIQYF. The CDR3 DNA reads TGTGCCAGCAGTGATGTTGAGGTTTTTGGAAACATTCAGTACTTC. The whole variable domain, remainder taken from reference TRBV2 and TRBJ2-4, is EPEVTQTPSHQVTQMGQEVILRCVPISNHLYFYWYRQILGQKVEFLVSFYNNEISEKSEIFDDQFSVERPDGSNFTLKIRSTKLEDSAMYFCASSDVEVFGNIQYFGAGTRLSVL.

The chain combines TRBV5-1 with TRBJ1-2; TRBD1 matches 8 bases. Unmatched junction bases numbered 4, after V lost 4 bases and J lost 2 bases. The CDR3 totals 14 residues. Germline lookup yields CDR1 SGHRS and CDR2 YFSETQ. Here the CDR3 DNA reads TGCGCCAGCAGCCCGGGACAGGAAAACTATGGCTACACCTTC. As protein: CASSPGQENYGYTF.

CDR3: CAWSEPPDTQYF. As DNA, the CDR3 is TGTGCCTGGAGTGAGCCGCCAGATACGCAGTATTTT. This sequence joins TRBV30 and TRBJ2-3; D gene unclear. V shed 1 base and J shed 4 bases, with 6 bases lying between them. Germline values: CDR1 GTSNPN, CDR2 SVGIG (reference sequence). The CDR3 is made up of 12 amino acids.

The V gene is TRBV12-5, the J gene TRBJ2-7; 9 nucleotides line up with TRBD2. The CDR3 extends over 11 amino acids. Germline CDR1 is LGHNT and CDR2 is FRNRAP. The trim removed 3 bases at V and 11 bases at J, leaving 2 bases unmatched. Here the CDR3 DNA reads TGTGCTAGTGGTTTCCAGCGGGGGGAGTACTTC. The encoded protein is CASGFQRGEYF.

The chain joins TRBV2 to TRBJ2-3; perhaps TRBD1 as D (6 bases). The CDR3 covers 13 residues. CDR1 is SNHLY, CDR2 FYNNEI, per germline. The ends were cut back, 4 bases at V and 4 bases at J, with 9 bases in the middle. The CDR3 nucleotides read TGTGCCAGCAGTGCGGCAGGGGCAGATACGCAGTATTTT. Amino acids: CASSAAGADTQYF.

V usage is TRBV6-1 and J usage is TRBJ1-1, with D possibly TRBD1 on 5 matching bases. The CDR3 runs to 16 residues. The germline V gene has CDR1 MNHNS and CDR2 SASEGT. V was cut by 4 bases and J by 0 bases, with 15 bases left in between. The CDR3 DNA follows: TGTGCCAGCAGTGTGGGACTAAATCTAATGAACACTGAAGCTTTCTTT. Protein: CASSVGLNLMNTEAFF.

V is TRBV29-1 and J is TRBJ1-1; tentatively, D is TRBD1 (5 bases). Germline V gene lookup returns CDR1 SQVTM and CDR2 ANQGSEA. The length of the CDR3 is 13 residues. Trimming cost V 5 bases and J 7 bases, with 17 bases left between them. CDR3 coding DNA: TGCAGCGTTCAGGCCCAGGCAGGGAGTGAAGCTTTCTTT. As protein: CSVQAQAGSEAFF.